This TCR beta chain is from a study of cytomegalovirus exposure and HLA in healthy donors. Study findings and constraints: A reported reduction in N-insertions relative to the approximately 600-donor mean was seen in an Asian-associated ancestry cluster in a later analysis. Analysis was carried out at a later point, and it linked a missense DCLRE1C variant to TCR beta V- and J-gene trimming.

Although they were nominally healthy when sampled, donors likely had unrecorded immune exposures. V lost 5 bases, J lost 8 bases, and 11 bases stayed unmatched. The CDR3 is 14 amino acids. Germline CDR1 PRHDT, CDR2 FYEKMQ (reference sequence). Use of 60 Vbeta and 13 Jbeta primers characterized the PCR. Original methodology: A follow-up analysis tallied around 80 million unique TCR beta chains, roughly 11 million shared. Clones were sequenced by immunoSEQ multiplex PCR, and TCRdb holds only the in-frame ones, with some missing. That table supplies the V and J calls and clone size; D and trimming were determined from the DNA. Counted here are 98,000 or so clones, almost 80% occurring once; the ten biggest clones make up roughly 5%. Note on this clone: Antigen unknown.

The source material was PBMCs. This TCR derives from a man in his fifties or sixties in good health and CMV-seropositive. The V gene is TRBV13, the J gene TRBJ1-1, with TRBD1 matching over 7 bases. The CDR3 protein is CASSGTPQGGEAFF. For the CDR3, the DNA is TGTGCCAGCAGCGGCACCCCTCAGGGGGGCGAAGCTTTCTTT.